These T cell receptor beta chains were read from a single sample in a study of T cell responses to AZD1222 COVID-19 vaccine. Clones were sequenced by immunoSEQ multiplex PCR, and TCRdb holds only the in-frame ones, with some missing. The data contain around 99,000 clones, 87% of them singletons. The source material was peripheral blood, sampled 28 days after the second AZD1222 dose. These TCRs come from an adult who received the AZD1222 COVID-19 vaccine. The CDR3 runs from the conserved cysteine through the conserved F or W. D genes are given only for firm matches. Part of the rows lack a size; the others show once, few, many or a class for expanded clones.

clone_size: few; v_call: TRBV5-1; j_call: TRBJ1-2; d_call: TRBD1; cdr3_aa: CASSLRFRDRVVSYGYTF; cdr3_nt: TGCGCCAGCAGCTTGCGTTTCCGGGACAGAGTCGTTTCGTATGGCTACACCTTC
clone_size: once; v_call: TRBV21-1; j_call: TRBJ2-1; d_call: -; cdr3_aa: CASSKEDGIYYNEQFF; cdr3_nt: TGTGCCAGCAGCAAAGAGGACGGGATCTACTACAATGAGCAGTTCTTC
clone_size: -; v_call: TRBV18; j_call: TRBJ2-4; d_call: TRBD1; cdr3_aa: CASSPRDRELGKNIQYF; cdr3_nt: TGTGCCAGCTCACCCAGGGACAGGGAATTGGGCAAAAACATTCAGTACTTC
clone_size: -; v_call: TRBV2; j_call: TRBJ1-1; d_call: -; cdr3_aa: CASSEVLGNTEAFF; cdr3_nt: TGTGCCAGCAGTGAAGTTCTGGGGAACACTGAAGCTTTCTTT
clone_size: -; v_call: TRBV6-2/TRBV6-3; j_call: TRBJ1-1; d_call: -; cdr3_aa: CASSREGNTEAFF; cdr3_nt: TGTGCCAGCAGTCGAGAGGGCAACACTGAAGCTTTCTTT
clone_size: -; v_call: TRBV15; j_call: TRBJ2-1; d_call: -; cdr3_aa: CATRYSADSYNEQFF; cdr3_nt: TGTGCCACCAGATACTCGGCAGATTCCTACAATGAGCAGTTCTTC
clone_size: -; v_call: TRBV9; j_call: TRBJ1-1; d_call: -; cdr3_aa: CASSVASGGPAFF; cdr3_nt: TGTGCCAGCAGCGTAGCTAGCGGGGGTCCAGCTTTCTTT
clone_size: once; v_call: TRBV4-2; j_call: TRBJ1-1; d_call: -; cdr3_aa: CASSQDPQPNTEAFF; cdr3_nt: TGTGCCAGCAGCCAAGATCCACAGCCGAACACTGAAGCTTTCTTT
clone_size: -; v_call: TRBV28; j_call: TRBJ1-2; d_call: -; cdr3_aa: CASRPPDRSYGYTF; cdr3_nt: TGTGCCAGCAGACCCCCCGACCGCAGCTATGGCTACACCTTC
clone_size: -; v_call: TRBV14; j_call: TRBJ1-2; d_call: -; cdr3_aa: CASSVGRANYGYTF; cdr3_nt: TGTGCCAGCAGCGTCGGACGGGCTAACTATGGCTACACCTTC
clone_size: -; v_call: TRBV6-6; j_call: TRBJ2-7; d_call: -; cdr3_aa: CASSGDRSYEQYF; cdr3_nt: TGTGCCAGCAGCGGAGACAGATCCTACGAGCAGTACTTC
clone_size: -; v_call: TRBV6-2/TRBV6-3; j_call: TRBJ1-5; d_call: TRBD1; cdr3_aa: CASSYSTGGYSNQPQHF; cdr3_nt: TGTGCCAGCAGTTACAGTACAGGGGGCTATAGCAATCAGCCCCAGCATTTT
clone_size: -; v_call: TRBV27; j_call: TRBJ2-7; d_call: -; cdr3_aa: CATRDITYEQYF; cdr3_nt: TGTGCCACCCGGGACATCACCTACGAGCAGTACTTC